The 5 T cell receptor beta chains presented below share a single source sample, sequenced in a study of cytomegalovirus exposure and HLA in healthy donors. This PCR relied on a set of 60 Vbeta primers and 13 Jbeta primers. Only in-frame clones appear in the TCRdb table, and some are missing; sequencing was by immunoSEQ multiplex PCR. Of around 97,000 clones in the sample, around 81% were seen once. The material sequenced was PBMCs. These TCRs come from a middle-aged man in good health and CMV-seropositive.

The V gene is TRBV21-1, the J gene TRBJ1-1. TRBV21-1 is given as a pseudogene. The CDR3 extends over 13 amino acids. Written as DNA, the CDR3 is TGTGCCAGCTCTAGGGGGGGAGACACTGAAGCTTTCTTT. It encodes CASSRGGDTEAFF.

The CDR3 nucleotides read TGTGCCAGCAGCCACTACAGGGGGCAATTGAGCTATGGCTACACCTTC. Translated: CASSHYRGQLSYGYTF. The V and J genes are TRBV7-9 and TRBJ1-2; 9 bases are shared with TRBD1. Germline CDR1 and CDR2: SEHNR and FQNEAQ (reference sequence). Unmatched junction bases numbered 11, after V lost 5 bases and J lost 4 bases. The CDR3 runs to 16 residues. Using reference TRBV7-9 and TRBJ1-2 for the parts outside the CDR3, the full variable domain is DTGVSQNPRHKITKRGQNVTFRCDPISEHNRLYWYRQTLGQGPEFLTYFQNEAQLEKSRLLSDRFSAERPKGSFSTLEIQRTEQGDSAMYLCASSHYRGQLSYGYTFGSGTRLTVV.

This sequence joins TRBV6-5 and TRBJ2-3; 7 bases match TRBD2. The CDR3 consists of 14 residues. J was trimmed by 6 bases and V by 2 bases; bases with no gene match: 5. Per germline, CDR1 MNHEY and CDR2 SVGAGI. CDR3 nucleotides: TGTGCCAGCAGTTACGGGGGGGTCGTCGATACGCAGTATTTT. It is translated as CASSYGGVVDTQYF.

J is TRBJ1-1 and V is TRBV28, with unresolved D. Germline assignment: CDR1 MDHEN and CDR2 SYDVKM. The CDR3 runs 16 residues. The V gene lost 5 bases and the J gene lost 0 bases, with 16 bases spanning the gap. CDR3 sequence reads: CASSPPGPDMNTEAFF. In DNA form, the CDR3 reads TGTGCCAGCAGTCCCCCTGGGCCAGATATGAACACTGAAGCTTTCTTT.

The chain has TRBV6-1 and TRBJ2-5; D remains ambiguous. The J call may be wrong; the DNA end is better matched by TRBJ2-7. The CDR3 consists of 13 residues. Looked up from germline, CDR1 is MNHNS and CDR2 is SASEGT. The CDR3 DNA reads as TGTGCCAGCATGGGCGTCGGCTCCTACGAGCAGTACTTC. Protein sequence: CASMGVGSYEQYF.